This TCR beta chain was documented in a study of T cell responses to AZD1222 COVID-19 vaccine. On this clone: Its target is not known. This CDR3 is also generated by other DNA sequences in the sample.

The assay was immunoSEQ multiplex PCR, and TCRdb's table has in-frame clones only and misses some. The sample holds roughly 150,000 clones, about 91% seen once. The CDR3 contains 15 residues. Deletions cut 4 bases from V and 4 bases from J, with 14 bases between. The germline CDR1 and CDR2 sequences are LNHDA and SQIVND (reference sequence). General observations from the study: None of the repertoires were sampled until the peak T cell response had passed. Targets within unmutated variant regions were reportedly found for nearly half of spike-specific TCRs. It should be noted that donors were predominantly white British and more often female, and clonal diversity was possibly underestimated.

The input for sequencing was peripheral blood, taken on day 0 of AZD1222 vaccination. The chain combines TRBV19 with TRBJ1-3, with D possibly matching TRBD1 (5 bases). The source is an adult in good health. This CDR3 reads CASSTAGTVGNTIYF. CDR3 nucleotide sequence: TGTGCCAGTAGTACGGCCGGGACGGTAGGAAACACCATATATTTT.